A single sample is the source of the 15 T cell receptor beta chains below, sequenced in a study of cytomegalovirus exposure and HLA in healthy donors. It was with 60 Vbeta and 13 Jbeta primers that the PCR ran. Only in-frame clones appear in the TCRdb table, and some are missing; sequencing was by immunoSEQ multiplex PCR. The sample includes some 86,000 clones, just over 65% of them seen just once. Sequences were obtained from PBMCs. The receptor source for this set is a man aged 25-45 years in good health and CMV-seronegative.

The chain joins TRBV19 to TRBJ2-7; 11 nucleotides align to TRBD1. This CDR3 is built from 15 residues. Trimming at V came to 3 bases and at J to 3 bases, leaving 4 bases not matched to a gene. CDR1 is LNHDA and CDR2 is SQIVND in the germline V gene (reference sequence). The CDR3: CASSIGQGAFYEQYF. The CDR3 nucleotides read TGTGCCAGTAGTATCGGACAGGGGGCTTTCTACGAGCAGTACTTC.

In DNA form, the CDR3 reads TGTGCCAGCAGTGAAGCGCAGGGGAACTATGGCTACACCTTC. It specifies CASSEAQGNYGYTF. The chain is built from TRBV2 and TRBJ1-2; D perhaps matches TRBD1 (6 bases). CDR1 and CDR2 from the germline V gene are SNHLY and FYNNEI. The CDR3 is made up of 14 amino acids. The V and J ends lost 0 bases and 2 bases respectively, with 7 bases between them.

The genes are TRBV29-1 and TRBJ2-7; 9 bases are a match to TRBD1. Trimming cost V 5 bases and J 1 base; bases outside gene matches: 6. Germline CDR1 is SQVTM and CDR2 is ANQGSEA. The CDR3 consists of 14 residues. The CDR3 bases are TGCAGCGTTCGACAGGGGGTAGGTTCCTACGAGCAGTACTTC. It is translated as CSVRQGVGSYEQYF.

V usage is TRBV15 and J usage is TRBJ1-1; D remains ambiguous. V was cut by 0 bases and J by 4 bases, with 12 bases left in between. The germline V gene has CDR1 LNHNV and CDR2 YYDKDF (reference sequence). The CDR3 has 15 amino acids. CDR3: CATSRDAADSTEAFF. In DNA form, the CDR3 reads TGTGCCACCAGCAGAGATGCCGCCGATAGCACTGAAGCTTTCTTT.

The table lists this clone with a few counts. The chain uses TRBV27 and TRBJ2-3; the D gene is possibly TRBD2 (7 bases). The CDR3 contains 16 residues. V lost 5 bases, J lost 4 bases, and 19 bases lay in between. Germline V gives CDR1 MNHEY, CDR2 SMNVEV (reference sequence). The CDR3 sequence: CASSGTGGWGPDTQYF. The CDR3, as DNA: TGTGCCAGCAGTGGAACGGGGGGCTGGGGGCCAGATACGCAGTATTTT.

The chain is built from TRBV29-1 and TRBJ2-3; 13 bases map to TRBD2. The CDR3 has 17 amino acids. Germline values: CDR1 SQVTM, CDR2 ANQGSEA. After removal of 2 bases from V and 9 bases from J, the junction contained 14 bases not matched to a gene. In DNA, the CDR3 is TGCAGCGTTGAAAGCTTGGGGACTAGCGGGGCCTCCGGGACGCAGTATTTT. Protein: CSVESLGTSGASGTQYF.

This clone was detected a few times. This chain's CDR3 is CASSEYRDRGSPLHF. In DNA form, the CDR3 reads TGTGCCAGCAGTGAATACCGGGACAGGGGATCACCCCTCCACTTT. V is TRBV28 and J is TRBJ1-6, with 10 bases that match TRBD1. V shed 5 bases, J shed 10 bases, and the junction held 8 bases outside the gene matches. CDR3 size: 15 residues. Germline CDR1 reads MDHEN; CDR2 reads SYDVKM. Supplemented by reference TRBV28 and TRBJ1-6, the full variable domain reads DVKVTQSSRYLVKRTGEKVFLECVQDMDHENMFWYRQDPGLGLRLIYFSYDVKMKEKGDIPEGYSVSREKKERFSLILESASTNQTSMYLCASSEYRDRGSPLHFGNGTRLTVT.

CDR3 region: CSVEFPGLSYEQYF. As DNA, the CDR3 is TGCAGCGTTGAATTCCCGGGATTGTCCTACGAGCAGTACTTC. The chain carries TRBV29-1 and TRBJ2-7, with a possible D match to TRBD2 (5 bases). Germline loops: CDR1 SQVTM, CDR2 ANQGSEA. V dropped 2 bases and J dropped 1 base, with 12 bases sitting between them. This CDR3 contains 14 residues.

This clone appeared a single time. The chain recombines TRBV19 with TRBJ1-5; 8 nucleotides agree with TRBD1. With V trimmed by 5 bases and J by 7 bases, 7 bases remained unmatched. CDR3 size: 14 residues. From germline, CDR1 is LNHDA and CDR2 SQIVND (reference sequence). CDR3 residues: CASSGQGRNQPQHF. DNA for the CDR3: TGTGCCAGTAGTGGACAGGGTAGAAACCAGCCCCAGCATTTT. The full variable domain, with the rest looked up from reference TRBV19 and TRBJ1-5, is DGGITQSPKYLFRKEGQNVTLSCEQNLNHDAMYWYRQDPGQGLRLIYYSQIVNDFQKGDIAEGYSVSREKKESFPLTVTSAQKNPTAFYLCASSGQGRNQPQHFGDGTRLSIL.

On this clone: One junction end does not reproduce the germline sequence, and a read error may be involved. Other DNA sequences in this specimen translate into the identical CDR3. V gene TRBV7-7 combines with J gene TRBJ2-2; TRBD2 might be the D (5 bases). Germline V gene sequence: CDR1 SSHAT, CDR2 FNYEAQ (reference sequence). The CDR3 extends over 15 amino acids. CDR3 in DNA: TGTGCTAGCAGCTTAACCTACAGCAACACCGGGGAGTTGTTTTTT. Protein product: CASSLTYSNTGELFF.

Written as DNA, the CDR3 is TGTGCCTGGAACGGGGGAACTGGTGGCTACACCTTC. As protein: CAWNGGTGGYTF. V is TRBV30 and J is TRBJ1-2, with D perhaps matching TRBD1 (5 bases). The CDR3 is 12 amino acids. The germline V gene has CDR1 GTSNPN and CDR2 SVGIG (reference sequence). V lost 4 bases and J 7 bases, leaving 13 bases between the germline ends.

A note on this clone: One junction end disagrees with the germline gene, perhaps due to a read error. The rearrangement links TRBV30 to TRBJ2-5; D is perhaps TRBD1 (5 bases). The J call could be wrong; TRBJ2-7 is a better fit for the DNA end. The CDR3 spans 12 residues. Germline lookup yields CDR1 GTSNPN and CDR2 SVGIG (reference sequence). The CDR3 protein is CAWTSASYEQYF. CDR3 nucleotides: TGTGCTTGGACATCAGCGTCCTACGAGCAGTACTTC.

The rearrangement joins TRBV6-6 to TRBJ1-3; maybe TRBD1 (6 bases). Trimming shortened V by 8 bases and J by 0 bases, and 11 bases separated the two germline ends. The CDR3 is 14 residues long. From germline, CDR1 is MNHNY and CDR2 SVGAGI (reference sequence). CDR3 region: CASLRDNSGNTIYF. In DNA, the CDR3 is TGTGCCAGCCTCAGGGACAACTCTGGAAACACCATATATTTT.

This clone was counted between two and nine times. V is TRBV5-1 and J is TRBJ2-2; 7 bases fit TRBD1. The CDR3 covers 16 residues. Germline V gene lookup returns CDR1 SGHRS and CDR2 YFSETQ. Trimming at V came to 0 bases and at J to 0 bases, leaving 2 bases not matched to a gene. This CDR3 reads CASSLEGGPNTGELFF. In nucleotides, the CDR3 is TGCGCCAGCAGCTTGGAAGGGGGCCCGAACACCGGGGAGCTGTTTTTT.

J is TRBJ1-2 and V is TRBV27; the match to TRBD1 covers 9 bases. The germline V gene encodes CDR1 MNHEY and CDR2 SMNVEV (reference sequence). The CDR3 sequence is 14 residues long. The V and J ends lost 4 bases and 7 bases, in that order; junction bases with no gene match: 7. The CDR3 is CASSWGQGEGGYTF. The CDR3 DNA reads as TGTGCCAGCAGTTGGGGACAGGGAGAAGGTGGCTACACCTTC.